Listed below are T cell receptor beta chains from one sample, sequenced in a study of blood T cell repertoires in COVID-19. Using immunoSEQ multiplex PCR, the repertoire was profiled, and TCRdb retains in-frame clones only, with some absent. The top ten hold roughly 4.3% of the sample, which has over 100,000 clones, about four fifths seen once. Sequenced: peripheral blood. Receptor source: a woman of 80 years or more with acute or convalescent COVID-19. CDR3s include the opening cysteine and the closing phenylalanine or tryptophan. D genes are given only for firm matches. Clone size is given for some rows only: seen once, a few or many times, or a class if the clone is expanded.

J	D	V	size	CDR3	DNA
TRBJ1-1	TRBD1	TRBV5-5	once	CASNVGQYEAFF	TGTGCCAGCAACGTGGGACAGTACGAAGCTTTCTTT
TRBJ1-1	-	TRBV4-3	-	CASSQEVGLGTEAFF	TGCGCCAGCAGCCAAGAAGTGGGGCTGGGGACTGAAGCTTTCTTT
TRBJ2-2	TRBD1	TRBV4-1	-	CASSPGTGNTGELFF	TGCGCCAGCAGCCCAGGGACAGGGAACACCGGGGAGCTGTTTTTT
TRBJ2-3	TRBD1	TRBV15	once	CATSRQNRGPGTDTQYF	TGTGCCACCAGCAGACAAAACAGGGGTCCCGGCACAGATACGCAGTATTTT
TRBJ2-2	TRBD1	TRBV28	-	CASSSGQGGYTGELFF	TGTGCCAGCAGTTCGGGACAGGGAGGATACACCGGGGAGCTGTTTTTT
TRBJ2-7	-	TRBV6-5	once	CASKVQTGSYEQYF	TGTGCCAGCAAGGTCCAAACAGGGTCCTACGAGCAGTACTTC
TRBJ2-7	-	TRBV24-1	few	CATSDFAGGEQYF	TGTGCCACCAGTGATTTTGCCGGCGGCGAGCAGTACTTC
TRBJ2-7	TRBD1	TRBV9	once	CASSTGQGFVEQYF	TGTGCCAGCAGCACCGGACAGGGGTTTGTCGAGCAGTACTTC
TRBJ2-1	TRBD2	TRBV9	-	CASSVEGVAGIYNEQFF	TGTGCCAGCAGCGTAGAAGGTGTAGCGGGGATTTACAATGAGCAGTTCTTC
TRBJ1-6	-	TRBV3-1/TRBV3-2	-	CASSPSGGDSPLHF	TGTGCCAGCAGCCCTTCTGGAGGGGACTCACCCCTCCACTTT
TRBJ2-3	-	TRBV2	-	CASSETGLDIDTQYF	TGTGCCAGCAGTGAAACGGGACTCGACATAGATACGCAGTATTTT
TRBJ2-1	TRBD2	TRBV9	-	CASSVLAGEYNEQFF	TGTGCCAGCAGCGTACTAGCGGGGGAGTACAATGAGCAGTTCTTC
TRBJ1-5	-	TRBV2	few	CASSAMGDQPQHF	TGTGCCAGCAGTGCTATGGGAGATCAGCCCCAGCATTTT
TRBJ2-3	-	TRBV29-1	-	CSVEGGVRTDTQYF	TGCAGCGTTGAAGGCGGGGTTAGGACAGATACGCAGTATTTT
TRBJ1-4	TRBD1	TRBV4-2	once	CASSLTGGSNEKLFF	TGTGCCAGCAGCCTTACAGGGGGCAGTAATGAAAAACTGTTTTTT
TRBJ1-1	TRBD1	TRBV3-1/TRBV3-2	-	CASSQDRGRNENTEAFF	TGTGCCAGCAGCCAAGACAGGGGGCGGAATGAAAACACTGAAGCTTTCTTT
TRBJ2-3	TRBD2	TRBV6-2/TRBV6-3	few	CASSLAGVFTDTQYF	TGTGCCAGCAGTTTAGCGGGAGTCTTCACAGATACGCAGTATTTT
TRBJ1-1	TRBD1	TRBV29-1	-	CSARQGVGTEAFF	TGCAGCGCCCGACAGGGGGTGGGGACTGAAGCTTTCTTT
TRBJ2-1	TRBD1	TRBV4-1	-	CASSQDEGGQGARNEQFF	TGCGCCAGCAGCCAAGATGAAGGGGGGCAGGGGGCGAGGAATGAGCAGTTCTTC
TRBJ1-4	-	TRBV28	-	CASSSGGIYEKLFF	TGTGCCAGCAGTTCGGGGGGTATCTACGAAAAACTGTTTTTT
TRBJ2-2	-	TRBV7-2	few	CASSLEPGAELFF	TGTGCCAGCAGCTTAGAACCGGGAGCGGAGCTGTTTTTT
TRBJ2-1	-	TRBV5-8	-	CASSLVDEQFF	TGTGCCAGCAGCTTGGTCGATGAGCAGTTCTTC
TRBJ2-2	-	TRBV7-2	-	CASSLNRNANTGELFF	TGTGCCAGCAGCTTAAACAGGAACGCGAACACCGGGGAGCTGTTTTTT
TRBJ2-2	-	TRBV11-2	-	CASSFNSGGITGELFF	TGTGCCAGCAGCTTCAATTCCGGCGGTATCACCGGGGAGCTGTTTTTT
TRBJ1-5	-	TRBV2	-	CASRRQVLGNQPQHF	TGTGCCAGCAGACGACAGGTTCTGGGCAATCAGCCCCAGCATTTT
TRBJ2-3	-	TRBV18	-	CASSPPVTDTQYF	TGTGCCAGCTCACCCCCGGTAACAGATACGCAGTATTTT
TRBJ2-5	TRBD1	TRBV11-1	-	CASSLGTGGETQYF	TGTGCCAGCAGCTTAGGGACAGGGGGAGAGACCCAGTACTTC
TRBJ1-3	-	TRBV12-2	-	CASRFPDRNIGNTIYF	TGTGCAAGTCGCTTCCCCGACAGGAATATAGGAAACACCATATATTTT
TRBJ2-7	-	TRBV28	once	CASSSLWPHEQYF	TGTGCCAGCAGTTCCCTGTGGCCCCACGAGCAGTACTTC
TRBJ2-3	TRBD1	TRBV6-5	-	CASRETGKDTQYF	TGTGCCAGCAGGGAGACAGGGAAGGATACGCAGTATTTT
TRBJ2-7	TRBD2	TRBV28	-	CATLAGSSYEQYF	TGTGCCACCCTAGCGGGTAGCTCCTACGAGCAGTACTTC
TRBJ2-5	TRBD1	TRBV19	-	CAASGTGGRETQYF	TGTGCCGCCTCCGGGACAGGGGGCCGGGAGACCCAGTACTTC
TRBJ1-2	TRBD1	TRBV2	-	CASSEYGTGNGYTF	TGTGCCAGCAGTGAATACGGGACAGGGAATGGCTACACCTTC
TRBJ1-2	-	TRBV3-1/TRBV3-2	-	CASSQDGQGIHGYTF	TGTGCCAGCAGCCAAGACGGGCAGGGGATCCATGGCTACACCTTC
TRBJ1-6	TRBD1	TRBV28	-	CASRTDRGSNSPLHF	TGTGCCAGCAGGACCGACAGGGGGAGTAATTCACCCCTCCACTTT
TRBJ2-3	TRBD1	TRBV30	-	CAWTKTGRSTDTQYF	TGTGCCTGGACCAAGACAGGGCGTAGCACAGATACGCAGTATTTT
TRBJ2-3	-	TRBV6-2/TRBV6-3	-	CASSYGGGSTDTQYF	TGTGCCAGCAGTTACGGAGGAGGCAGCACAGATACGCAGTATTTT
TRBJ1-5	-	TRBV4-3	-	CASSQVLGNNQPQHF	TGCGCCAGCAGCCAAGTTCTCGGGAACAATCAGCCCCAGCATTTT
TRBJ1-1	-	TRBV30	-	CAWSANRLNTEAFF	TGTGCCTGGAGTGCGAACAGACTGAACACTGAAGCTTTCTTT
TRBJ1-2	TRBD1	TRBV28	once	CASTLDRVGGYTF	TGTGCCAGCACCCTTGACAGGGTTGGGGGCTACACCTTC
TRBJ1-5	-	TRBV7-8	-	CASSFRTHGGQPQHF	TGTGCCAGCAGCTTCCGGACCCATGGAGGTCAGCCCCAGCATTTT
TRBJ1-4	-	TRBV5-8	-	CASNSGTSEKLFF	TGTGCCAGCAACTCCGGGACAAGTGAAAAACTGTTTTTT
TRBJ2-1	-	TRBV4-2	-	CASSQAGVGEQFF	TGTGCCAGCAGCCAAGCGGGTGTGGGTGAGCAGTTCTTC
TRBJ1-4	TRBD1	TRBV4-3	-	CASSQEPPRGSTNEKLFF	TGCGCCAGCAGCCAAGAACCCCCCAGGGGGTCAACTAATGAAAAACTGTTTTTT
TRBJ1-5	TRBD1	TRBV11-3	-	CASSFGETGANQPQHF	TGTGCCAGCAGCTTTGGCGAGACAGGGGCGAATCAGCCCCAGCATTTT
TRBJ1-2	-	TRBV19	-	CASSPPLRGYGYTF	TGTGCCAGTAGTCCTCCCTTGAGGGGGTATGGCTACACCTTC
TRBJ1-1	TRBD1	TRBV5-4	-	CASSFTGDPNTEAFF	TGTGCCAGCAGCTTCACAGGGGACCCGAACACTGAAGCTTTCTTT
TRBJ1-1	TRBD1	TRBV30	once	CAWFRDRVLLNTEAFF	TGTGCCTGGTTCCGGGACAGGGTCCTTCTGAACACTGAAGCTTTCTTT